This T cell receptor (beta chain) originates from a study of blood T cell repertoires in COVID-19. Study in general: The samples span acute and convalescent COVID-19 from the United States, Italy and Spain.

The method was immunoSEQ multiplex PCR; TCRdb's version includes in-frame clones alone and lacks a portion of them. The sample contains approximately 70,000 clones, roughly 88% of which appear only once. V was clipped by 0 bases and J by 0 bases, with 10 bases between them. Germline V gene data show CDR1 as LGHDT and CDR2 as YNNKEL (reference sequence). This CDR3 has 16 residues. This clonotype was obtained from a human donor in a cohort sampled during active COVID-19. The chain uses TRBV3-1 (or the pseudogene TRBV3-2) and TRBJ2-3; D is unresolved. Sequencing was done on a sample of peripheral blood. CDR3 residues: CASSQDFQDSTDTQYF. In nucleotides, the CDR3 is TGTGCCAGCAGCCAAGATTTTCAGGATAGCACAGATACGCAGTATTTT.